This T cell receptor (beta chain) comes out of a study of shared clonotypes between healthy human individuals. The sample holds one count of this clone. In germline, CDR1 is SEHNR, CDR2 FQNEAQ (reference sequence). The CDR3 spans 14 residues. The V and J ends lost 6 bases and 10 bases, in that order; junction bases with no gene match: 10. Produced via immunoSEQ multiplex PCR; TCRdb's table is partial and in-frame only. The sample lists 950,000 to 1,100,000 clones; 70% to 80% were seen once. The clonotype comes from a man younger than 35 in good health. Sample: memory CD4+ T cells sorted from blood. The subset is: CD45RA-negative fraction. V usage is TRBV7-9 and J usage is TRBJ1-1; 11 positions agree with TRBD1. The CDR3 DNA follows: TGTGCCAGCAGGATAGGACAGGGGGCATCACGAGCTTTCTTT. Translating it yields CASRIGQGASRAFF.